The entry below gives a single T cell receptor (beta chain) sequence along with its context. The data were obtained in a study of T cells in Graves' hyperthyroidism and ophthalmopathy. It was RNA transcripts that yielded the amplified TCR beta CDR3 regions. A set of HTBI primers served as the primers for a first-round RT-PCR of the TCR CDR3. TCRdb recomputed calls from the multiplex PCR reads with MiXCR, one row per CDR3 protein. The table has some 250,000 distinct CDR3 sequences, approximately 14% seen once. Germline V gives CDR1 KGHSH, CDR2 LQKENI. The CDR3 is made up of 14 amino acids. Trimming cost V 8 bases and J 0 bases, with 14 bases left between them.

Material for sequencing was blood. V usage is TRBV18 and J usage is TRBJ2-7, with a tentative D call TRBD2 (5 bases). The source is a woman aged 40 to 50 with Graves' hyperthyroidism that later progressed to Graves' ophthalmopathy. Here the CDR3 DNA reads TGTGCCAGCAAGATCACAGAGGGCTCCTACGAGCAGTACTTC. It translates to CASKITEGSYEQYF.